A selection of T cell receptor beta chains follows, all from one sample in a study of cytomegalovirus exposure and HLA in healthy donors. TCRdb's table, derived via immunoSEQ multiplex PCR, lists solely in-frame clones and lacks some. The table includes some 60,000 clones, 65% to 90% detected once. The material sequenced was PBMCs. The receptors shown here come from a female donor in good health and CMV-seronegative. Both conserved end residues are part of each CDR3. Each record gives: D gene, J gene, clone size, V gene, CDR3 protein, CDR3 DNA. The D gene is left open where the match is weak. Only some rows state a clone size, as once, few, many or a class for expanded clones.

. | TRBJ1-1 | . | TRBV6-4 | CASKKSESTEAFF | TGTGCCAGCAAAAAAAGCGAGAGTACTGAAGCTTTCTTT
TRBD1 | TRBJ1-2 | . | TRBV5-6 | CASSSSVIDRVYGYTF | TGTGCCAGCAGCTCTTCGGTTATAGACAGGGTGTATGGCTACACCTTC
. | TRBJ2-1 | . | TRBV9 | CASSVPEQNEQFF | TGTGCCAGCAGCGTCCCGGAACAGAATGAGCAGTTCTTC
TRBD1 | TRBJ1-1 | once | TRBV9 | CASSVGTGIMNTEAFF | TGTGCCAGCAGCGTAGGGACAGGAATCATGAACACTGAAGCTTTCTTT
. | TRBJ2-3 | few | TRBV4-1 | CASSQDSPDTQYF | TGCGCCAGCAGCCAAGATAGCCCAGATACGCAGTATTTT
TRBD2 | TRBJ2-1 | . | TRBV7-9 | CASSLGAVIAGGPVFF | TGTGCCAGCAGCTTAGGCGCAGTTATAGCGGGAGGGCCGGTGTTCTTC
TRBD1 | TRBJ2-1 | . | TRBV2 | CASLSGGGNEQFF | TGTGCCAGCTTATCAGGGGGCGGGAATGAGCAGTTCTTC
. | TRBJ1-6 | few | TRBV9 | CASSVGQGINSPLHF | TGTGCCAGCAGCGTAGGCCAGGGGATCAATTCACCCCTCCACTTT
. | TRBJ1-4 | . | TRBV5-1 | CASSLGSREKLFF | TGCGCCAGCAGCTTGGGATCCAGAGAAAAACTGTTTTTT
. | TRBJ1-1 | . | TRBV9 | CASSDMGGSGTEAFF | TGTGCCAGCAGCGACATGGGTGGCTCGGGGACTGAAGCTTTCTTT
TRBD2 | TRBJ2-7 | few | TRBV4-3 | CASSQGTSGGSYEQYF | TGCGCCAGCAGCCAGGGGACTAGCGGGGGTTCCTACGAGCAGTACTTC
TRBD2 | TRBJ2-1 | . | TRBV29-1 | CSTGGASGLNEQFF | TGCAGCACCGGCGGGGCTAGCGGGTTGAATGAGCAGTTCTTC
. | TRBJ2-5 | . | TRBV19 | CASSISLQETQYF | TGTGCCAGTAGTATTAGCTTACAAGAGACCCAGTACTTC
TRBD1 | TRBJ1-1 | . | TRBV11-2 | CASSYRYPGTAMNTEAFF | TGTGCCAGCAGCTACCGCTATCCCGGGACAGCTATGAACACTGAAGCTTTCTTT
. | TRBJ1-4 | . | TRBV29-1 | CSVVGPPEGEKLFF | TGCAGCGTTGTCGGGCCTCCGGAGGGTGAAAAACTGTTTTTT
. | TRBJ1-3 | . | TRBV27 | CASSYSSSGNTIYF | TGTGCCAGCAGCTACAGTTCCTCTGGAAACACCATATATTTT
. | TRBJ2-1 | . | TRBV5-1 | CASSPDRDNEQFF | TGCGCCAGCAGTCCTGATAGAGACAATGAGCAGTTCTTC
. | TRBJ1-1 | . | TRBV5-4 | CASSLVGGGTEAFF | TGTGCCAGCAGCTTGGTGGGGGGGGGCACTGAAGCTTTCTTT
TRBD1 | TRBJ1-2 | . | TRBV6-5 | CASSPRDRGGYTF | TGTGCCAGCAGTCCCCGGGACAGGGGCGGCTACACCTTC
TRBD1 | TRBJ1-2 | . | TRBV28 | CASSSSLGTGDYGYTF | TGTGCCAGCAGTTCCTCCCTGGGGACAGGAGATTATGGCTACACCTTC
. | TRBJ2-7 | . | TRBV4-1 | CASSLTTGIRNEQYF | TGCGCCAGCAGCCTGACCACCGGGATCCGCAACGAGCAGTACTTC
. | TRBJ2-5 | few | TRBV5-1 | CASSLGQNQETQYF | TGCGCCAGCAGCTTGGGACAGAACCAAGAGACCCAGTACTTC
. | TRBJ1-1 | . | TRBV18 | CASSLAGVNTEAFF | TGTGCCAGCTCACTCGCCGGGGTGAACACTGAAGCTTTCTTT
. | TRBJ1-5 | once | TRBV7-8 | CASSLNTLSNQPQHF | TGTGCCAGCAGCTTAAACACCCTTAGCAATCAGCCCCAGCATTTT
. | TRBJ2-6 | . | TRBV27 | CASRDPGSGANGLTF | TGTGCCAGCAGAGATCCGGGTTCTGGGGCCAACGGCCTGACTTTC
TRBD2 | TRBJ2-1 | . | TRBV18 | CASSPPGLAGGPGEQFF | TGTGCCAGCTCACCACCGGGACTAGCGGGGGGGCCAGGTGAGCAGTTCTTC
TRBD1 | TRBJ1-1 | . | TRBV5-1 | CASSPKGTGRTEAFF | TGCGCCAGCAGCCCGAAAGGGACAGGGCGCACTGAAGCTTTCTTT
TRBD1 | TRBJ2-3 | . | TRBV5-6 | CASSLVWTGLSPNTDTQYF | TGTGCCAGCAGCTTGGTTTGGACAGGGCTATCCCCGAACACAGATACGCAGTATTTT